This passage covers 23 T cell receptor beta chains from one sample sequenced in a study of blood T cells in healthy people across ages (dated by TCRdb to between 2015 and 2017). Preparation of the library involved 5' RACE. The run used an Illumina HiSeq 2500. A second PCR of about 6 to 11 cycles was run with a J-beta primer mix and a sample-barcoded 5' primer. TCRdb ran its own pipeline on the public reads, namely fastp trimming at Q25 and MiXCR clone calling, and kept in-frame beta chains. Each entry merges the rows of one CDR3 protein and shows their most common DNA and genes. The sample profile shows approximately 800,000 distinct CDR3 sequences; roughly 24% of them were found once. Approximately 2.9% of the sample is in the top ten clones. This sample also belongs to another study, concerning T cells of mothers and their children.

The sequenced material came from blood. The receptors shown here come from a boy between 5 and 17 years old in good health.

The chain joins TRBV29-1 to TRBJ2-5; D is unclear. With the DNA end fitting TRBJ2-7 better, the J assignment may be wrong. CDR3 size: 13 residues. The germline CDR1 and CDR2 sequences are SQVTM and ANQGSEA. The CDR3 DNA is TGCAGCGCACTTAGGACCCGAGCCTACGAGCAGTACTTC. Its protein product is CSALRTRAYEQYF.

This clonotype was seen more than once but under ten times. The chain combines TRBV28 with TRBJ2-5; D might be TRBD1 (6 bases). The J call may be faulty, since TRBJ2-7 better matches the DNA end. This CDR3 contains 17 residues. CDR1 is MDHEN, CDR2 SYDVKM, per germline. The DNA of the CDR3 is TGTGCCAGCAGAGCCTATCAGGGGTCCCCCATCTCCTACGAGCAGTACTTC. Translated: CASRAYQGSPISYEQYF.

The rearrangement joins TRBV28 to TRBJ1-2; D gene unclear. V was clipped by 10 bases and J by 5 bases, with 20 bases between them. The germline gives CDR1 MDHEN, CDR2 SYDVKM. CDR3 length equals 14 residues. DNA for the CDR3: TGTGCCACCACAGTTGGACTGGGGAGGTATGGCTACACCTTC. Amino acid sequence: CATTVGLGRYGYTF.

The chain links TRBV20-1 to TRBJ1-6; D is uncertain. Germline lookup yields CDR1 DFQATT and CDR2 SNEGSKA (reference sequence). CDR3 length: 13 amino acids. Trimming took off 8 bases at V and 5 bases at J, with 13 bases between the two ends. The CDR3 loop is CSTRGLNNSPLHF. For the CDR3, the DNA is TGCAGTACACGAGGGTTGAATAATTCACCCCTCCACTTT.

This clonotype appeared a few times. The CDR3 DNA sequence: TGTGCCAGCAGCGCGCAGGGGACGAGTGAGCAGTACTTC. It encodes CASSAQGTSEQYF. The chain carries TRBV11-2 and TRBJ2-7; TRBD1 might be the D (6 bases). Trimming stripped 5 bases from V and 7 bases from J, with 15 bases between. This CDR3 is built from 13 residues. The germline CDR1 and CDR2 sequences are SGHAT and FQNNGV.

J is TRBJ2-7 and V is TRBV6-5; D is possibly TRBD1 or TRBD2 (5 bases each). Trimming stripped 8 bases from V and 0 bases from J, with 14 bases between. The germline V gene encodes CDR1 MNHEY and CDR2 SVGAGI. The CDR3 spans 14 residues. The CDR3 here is CASALGRNSYEQYF. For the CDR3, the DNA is TGTGCCAGCGCCTTGGGACGGAACTCCTACGAGCAGTACTTC.

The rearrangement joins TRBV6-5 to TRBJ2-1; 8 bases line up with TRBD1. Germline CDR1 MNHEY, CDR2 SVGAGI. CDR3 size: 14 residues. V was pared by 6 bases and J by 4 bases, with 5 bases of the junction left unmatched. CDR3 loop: CASSDRGRYNEQFF. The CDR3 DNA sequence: TGTGCCAGCAGCGACAGGGGCCGTTACAATGAGCAGTTCTTC.

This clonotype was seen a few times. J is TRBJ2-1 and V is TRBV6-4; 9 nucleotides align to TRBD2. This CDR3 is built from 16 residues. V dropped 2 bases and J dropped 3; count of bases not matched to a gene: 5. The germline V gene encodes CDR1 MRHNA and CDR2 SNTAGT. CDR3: CASSDAAGGLYNEQFF. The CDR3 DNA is TGTGCCAGCAGTGACGCCGCGGGGGGGCTCTACAATGAGCAGTTCTTC.

In nucleotides, the CDR3 is TGCATCTCGGGGGGCGCGTGGGAGACCCAGTACTTC. This translates into CISGGAWETQYF. The V call is TRBV29-1, the J call TRBJ2-5, with a tentative D call TRBD2 (7 bases). The V gene's germline CDR1 is SQVTM and CDR2 ANQGSEA. This CDR3 region has 12 residues.

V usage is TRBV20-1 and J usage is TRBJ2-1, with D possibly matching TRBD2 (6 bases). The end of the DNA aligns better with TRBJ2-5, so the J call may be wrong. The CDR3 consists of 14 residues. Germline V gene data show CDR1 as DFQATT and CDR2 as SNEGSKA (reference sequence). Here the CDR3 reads CSARDLWGEETQYF. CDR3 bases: TGCAGTGCTAGAGATCTTTGGGGGGAAGAGACCCAGTACTTC.

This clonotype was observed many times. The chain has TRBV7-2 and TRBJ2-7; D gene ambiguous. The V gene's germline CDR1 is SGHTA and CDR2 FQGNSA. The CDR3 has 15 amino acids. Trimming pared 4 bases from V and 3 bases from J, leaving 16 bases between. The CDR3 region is CASSSRSGIYYEQYF. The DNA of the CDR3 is TGTGCCAGCAGCTCCAGATCTGGGATTTACTACGAGCAGTACTTC.

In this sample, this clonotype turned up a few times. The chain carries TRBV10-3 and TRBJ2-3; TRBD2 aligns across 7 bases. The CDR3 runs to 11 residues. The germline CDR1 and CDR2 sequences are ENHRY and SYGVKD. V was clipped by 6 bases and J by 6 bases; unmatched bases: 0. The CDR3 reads CAIRGGDTQYF. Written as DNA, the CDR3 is TGTGCCATCAGGGGGGGGGATACGCAGTATTTT.

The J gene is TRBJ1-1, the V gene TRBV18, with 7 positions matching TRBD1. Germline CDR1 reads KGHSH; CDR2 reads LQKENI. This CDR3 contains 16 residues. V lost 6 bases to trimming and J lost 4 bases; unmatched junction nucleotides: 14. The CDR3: CASSPVRGVSTTEAFF. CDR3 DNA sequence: TGTGCCAGCTCCCCCGTCAGGGGGGTCTCCACCACTGAAGCTTTCTTT.

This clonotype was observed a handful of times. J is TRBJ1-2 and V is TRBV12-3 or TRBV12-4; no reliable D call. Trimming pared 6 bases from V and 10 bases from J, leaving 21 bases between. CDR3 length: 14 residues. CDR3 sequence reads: CASSPLPMNPHYTF. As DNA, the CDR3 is TGTGCCAGCAGCCCCCTACCCATGAATCCCCACTACACCTTC.

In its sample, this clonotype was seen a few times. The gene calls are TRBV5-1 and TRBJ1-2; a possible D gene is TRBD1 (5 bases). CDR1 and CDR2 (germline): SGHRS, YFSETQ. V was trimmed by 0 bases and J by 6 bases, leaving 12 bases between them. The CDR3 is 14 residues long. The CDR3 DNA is TGCGCCAGCAGCTTGGTAGGGGCAGAGGATGGCTACACCTTC. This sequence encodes CASSLVGAEDGYTF.

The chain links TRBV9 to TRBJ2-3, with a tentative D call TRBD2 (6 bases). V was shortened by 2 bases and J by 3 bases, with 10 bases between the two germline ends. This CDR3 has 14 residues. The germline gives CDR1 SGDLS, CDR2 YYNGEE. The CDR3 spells CASSVEGLTDTQYF. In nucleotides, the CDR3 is TGTGCCAGCAGCGTGGAGGGTTTGACAGATACGCAGTATTTT.

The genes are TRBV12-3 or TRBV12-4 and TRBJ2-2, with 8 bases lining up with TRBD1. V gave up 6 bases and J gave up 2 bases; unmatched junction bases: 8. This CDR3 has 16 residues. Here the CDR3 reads CASRPRTGINTGELFF. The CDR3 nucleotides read TGTGCCAGCAGACCCCGGACAGGGATAAACACCGGGGAGCTGTTTTTT.

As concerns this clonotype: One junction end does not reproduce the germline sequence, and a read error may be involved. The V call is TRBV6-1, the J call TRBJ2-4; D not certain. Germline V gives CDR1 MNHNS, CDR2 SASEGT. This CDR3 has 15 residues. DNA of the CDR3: TGTGCCAACAGTGATAGTCCCCTTGCCAAAAACATTCAGTACTTC. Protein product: CANSDSPLAKNIQYF.

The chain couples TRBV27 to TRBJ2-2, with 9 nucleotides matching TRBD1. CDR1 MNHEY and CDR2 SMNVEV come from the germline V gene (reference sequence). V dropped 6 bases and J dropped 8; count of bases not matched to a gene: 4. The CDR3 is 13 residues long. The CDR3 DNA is TGTGCCAGCAGCTTCGACAGGGGGGGGGAGCTGTTTTTT. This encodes CASSFDRGGELFF.

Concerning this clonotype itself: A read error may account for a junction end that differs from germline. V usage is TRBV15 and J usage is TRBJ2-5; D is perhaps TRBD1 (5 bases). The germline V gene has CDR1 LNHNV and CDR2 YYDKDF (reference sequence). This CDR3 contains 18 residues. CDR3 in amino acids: CATSRVGQWIEVQETQNF. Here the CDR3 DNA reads TGTGCCACCAGCAGAGTGGGGCAGTGGATTGAGGTACAAGAGACCCAGAACTTC.

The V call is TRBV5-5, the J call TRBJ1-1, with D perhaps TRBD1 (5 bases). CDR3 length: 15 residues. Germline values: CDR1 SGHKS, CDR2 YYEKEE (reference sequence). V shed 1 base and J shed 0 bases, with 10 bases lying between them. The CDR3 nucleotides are TGTGCCAGCAGCTTGTCCGGGGCCCTGAACACTGAAGCTTTCTTT. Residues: CASSLSGALNTEAFF.

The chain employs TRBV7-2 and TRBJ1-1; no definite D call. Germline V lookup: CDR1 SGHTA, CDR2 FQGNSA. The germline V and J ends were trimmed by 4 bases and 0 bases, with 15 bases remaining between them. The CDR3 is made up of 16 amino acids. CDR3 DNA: TGTGCCAGCAGCTATGGAGCCGGGCGCCTGAACACTGAAGCTTTCTTT. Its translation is CASSYGAGRLNTEAFF.

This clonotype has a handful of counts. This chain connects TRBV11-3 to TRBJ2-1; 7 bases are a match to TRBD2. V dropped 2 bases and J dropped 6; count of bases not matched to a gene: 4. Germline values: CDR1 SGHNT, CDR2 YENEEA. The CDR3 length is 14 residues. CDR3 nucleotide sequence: TGTGCCAGCAGCTTAACCCAGCGGGGCAATGAGCAGTTCTTC. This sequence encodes CASSLTQRGNEQFF.